The 24 T cell receptor beta chains below were found in one sample sequenced in a study of T-cell reconstitution after alpha-beta-depleted transplantation in children. The TCRbeta library was prepared with unique molecular identifiers. TCRdb recomputed calls from the PCR reads with MiXCR, one row per CDR3 protein. The data hold roughly 610,000 distinct CDR3 sequences, with 10% to 13% observed a single time. The sample here was PBMCs from the stem cell graft donor, taken from the stem cell graft. All receptors come from a human donor who donated a stem cell graft to a child with acute myeloid leukemia.

This clonotype was counted many times. The chain joins TRBV12-3 or TRBV12-4 to TRBJ2-3; D not certain. The CDR3 has 14 residues. V was cut by 6 bases and J by 0 bases, with 10 bases left in between. CDR3 amino acids: CASRDGSSTDTQYF. CDR3 DNA sequence: TGTGCCAGCAGGGACGGCTCTAGCACAGATACGCAGTATTTT.

This clonotype came up many times. The chain recombines TRBV4-3 with TRBJ2-7; D is tentatively TRBD1 or TRBD2 (5 bases each). Germline loops: CDR1 LGHNA, CDR2 YSLEER. The CDR3 length is 15 residues. Trimming took off 0 bases at V and 3 bases at J, with 12 bases between the two ends. CDR3 coding DNA: TGCGCCAGCAGCCAAGATCCCCGGGACCACTACGAGCAGTACTTC. As protein: CASSQDPRDHYEQYF.

This clonotype was counted many times. V and J are TRBV12-3 or TRBV12-4 and TRBJ2-1, with 7 bases that match TRBD1. J lost 4 bases, V lost 7 bases, and 10 bases had no gene match. This CDR3 region has 15 residues. The CDR3 loop reads CASTLWGQLYNEQFF. The CDR3 region has the DNA TGTGCCAGCACCCTTTGGGGACAGCTTTACAATGAGCAGTTCTTC.

Concerning this clonotype itself: Just one base apart from a much larger clone, this may be a read error. The gene calls are TRBV4-2 and TRBJ2-1; 8 nucleotides agree with TRBD2. The germline V gene encodes CDR1 LGHNA and CDR2 YNFKEQ. The CDR3 has 18 amino acids. The CDR3 nucleotides are TGTGCCAGCAGCGGGCCCTATCTAGCGGGCCTCTCCTACAATAAGCAGTTCTTC. Translated: CASSGPYLAGLSYNKQFF.

V gene TRBV5-1 combines with J gene TRBJ2-7; D unresolved. V lost 3 bases and J 2 bases, leaving 15 bases between the germline ends. Germline V gene lookup returns CDR1 SGHRS and CDR2 YFSETQ. The CDR3 is 15 residues long. The CDR3 DNA sequence: TGCGCCAGCAGCTCGTCGGGCCAGCCCCCCTACGAGCAGTACTTC. Its protein is CASSSSGQPPYEQYF.

This rearrangement joins TRBV4-3 to TRBJ1-1; no clear D. With 0 bases removed from V and 9 bases from J, the gap between germline ends came to 11 bases. This CDR3 has 13 residues. Germline CDR1 is LGHNA and CDR2 is YSLEER. The CDR3 here is CASSQDLGSKAFF. The CDR3 bases are TGCGCCAGCAGCCAAGATCTAGGCAGTAAAGCTTTCTTT.

The chain combines TRBV5-5 with TRBJ1-2; 9 positions agree with TRBD1. This CDR3 comprises 15 residues. The J segment lost 4 bases and the V segment lost 3 bases, leaving 7 bases of the junction unmatched. Germline CDR1 reads SGHKS; CDR2 reads YYEKEE (reference sequence). Here the CDR3 reads CASSWGQGLSYGYTF. The CDR3 nucleotides read TGTGCCAGCAGCTGGGGACAGGGCCTTAGCTATGGCTACACCTTC. Filled out from reference TRBV5-5 and TRBJ1-2, the complete variable domain reads DAGVTQSPTHLIKTRGQQVTLRCSPISGHKSVSWYQQVLGQGPQFIFQYYEKEERGRGNFPDRFSARQFPNYSSELNVNALLLGDSALYLCASSWGQGLSYGYTFGSGTRLTVV.

This clonotype showed up many times. The genes are TRBV7-2 and TRBJ2-1; perhaps TRBD1 as D (5 bases). The germline CDR1 and CDR2 sequences are SGHTA and FQGNSA. V lost 0 bases, J lost 6 bases, and 9 bases lay in between. This CDR3 is 14 amino acids long. Here the CDR3 DNA reads TGTGCCAGCAGCTTAGCAGGGGTCCCCAATGAGCAGTTCTTC. It encodes CASSLAGVPNEQFF.

The chain employs TRBV27 and TRBJ2-7; TRBD2 is a possible D gene (7 bases). CDR3 length: 16 residues. CDR1 MNHEY and CDR2 SMNVEV come from the germline V gene (reference sequence). V was pared by 7 bases and J by 3 bases, with 22 bases between. CDR3 DNA: TGTGCCAGCACTAGGACGGGGGGCGCGTCTGTCTACGAGCAGTACTTC. This encodes CASTRTGGASVYEQYF.

The chain links TRBV7-3 to TRBJ2-5; 7 bases are shared with TRBD1. This CDR3 is 14 amino acids long. Per the germline V gene, CDR1 is SGHTA and CDR2 is FQGTGA. Germline trimming cut 5 bases from V and 5 bases from J; bases unmatched to any gene: 8. CDR3 sequence reads: CASSHRGYVETQYF. The CDR3 DNA is TGTGCCAGCAGCCACAGGGGATATGTCGAGACCCAGTACTTC.

V is TRBV5-1 and J is TRBJ2-1, with D possibly being TRBD1 or TRBD2 (6 bases each). V lost 4 bases to trimming and J lost 5 bases, with 16 bases between them. The CDR3 spans 15 residues. Germline values: CDR1 SGHRS, CDR2 YFSETQ. CDR3 sequence (DNA): TGCGCCAGCAGCGTCTTAGGGGGGATCAACAATGAGCAGTTCTTC. Translation: CASSVLGGINNEQFF.

This clonotype was seen more than once but under ten times. This chain uses TRBV6-6 with TRBJ1-1; unclear D gene. CDR1 is MNHNY, CDR2 SVGAGI, per germline (reference sequence). This CDR3 is 13 amino acids long. Trimming pared 2 bases from V and 6 bases from J, leaving 10 bases between. The chain's CDR3 is CASSYRKSAEAFF. CDR3 nucleotides: TGTGCCAGCAGTTACAGGAAATCAGCTGAAGCTTTCTTT.

Many counts were recorded for this clonotype. This chain joins TRBV5-1 and TRBJ2-2; D could derive from TRBD1 or TRBD2 (5 bases each). This CDR3 is built from 13 residues. V was shortened by 4 bases and J by 5 bases, with 9 bases between the two germline ends. Per the germline V gene, CDR1 is SGHRS and CDR2 is YFSETQ. CDR3 DNA sequence: TGCGCCAGCAGCCTTGAGGGGACCGGGGAGCTGTTTTTT. Amino acid sequence: CASSLEGTGELFF. The variable domain in full, with the rest retrieved from reference TRBV5-1 and TRBJ2-2, is KAGVTQTPRYLIKTRGQQVTLSCSPISGHRSVSWYQQTPGQGLQFLFEYFSETQRNKGNFPGRFSGRQFSNSRSEMNVSTLELGDSALYLCASSLEGTGELFFGEGSRLTVL.

This rearrangement joins TRBV27 to TRBJ1-3, with D unresolved. Per the germline V gene, CDR1 is MNHEY and CDR2 is SMNVEV (reference sequence). Trimming took 5 bases from V and 4 from J, leaving 12 bases between them. This CDR3 spans 14 amino acids. DNA of the CDR3: TGTGCCAGCAGTCCAGAACTCACCGGAAACACCATATATTTT. It encodes CASSPELTGNTIYF.

This clonotype was detected a few times. This chain joins TRBV29-1 and TRBJ2-5, with D tentatively TRBD1 or TRBD2 (5 bases each). The V end was cut by 4 bases, the J end by 5 bases, with 11 bases between. Germline loops: CDR1 SQVTM, CDR2 ANQGSEA. The CDR3 contains 12 residues. CDR3 coding DNA: TGCAGCGTTGGACTATCAGGGGAGACCCAGTACTTC. It is translated as CSVGLSGETQYF.

This clonotype was counted ten times or more. J is TRBJ1-2 and V is TRBV7-3; perhaps TRBD1 as D (5 bases). V gave up 5 bases and J gave up 6 bases, with 16 bases separating them. The CDR3 totals 14 residues. Germline-derived CDR1 and CDR2 are SGHTA and FQGTGA. In DNA form, the CDR3 reads TGTGCCAGCAGCACCGGACCCAGGGCCGATGGCTACACCTTC. It codes for CASSTGPRADGYTF. Combining the CDR3 with reference TRBV7-3 and TRBJ1-2 gives the whole variable domain GAGVSQTPSNKVTEKGKYVELRCDPISGHTALYWYRQSLGQGPEFLIYFQGTGAADDSGLPNDRFFAVRPEGSVSTLKIQRTERGDSAVYLCASSTGPRADGYTFGSGTRLTVV.

This clonotype was picked up many times. The chain carries TRBV20-1 and TRBJ2-2; 9 nucleotides align to TRBD2. The CDR3 has 15 amino acids. Germline V CDR1 and CDR2: DFQATT, SNEGSKA (reference sequence). V trimming: 3 bases; J trimming: 3 bases; junction bases outside the gene matches: 5. CDR3 protein: CSASSGRGDTGELFF. Written as DNA, the CDR3 is TGCAGTGCTAGTAGCGGGAGAGGGGACACCGGGGAGCTGTTTTTT.

Ten or more counts support this clonotype. The chain employs TRBV29-1 and TRBJ2-1, with 7 positions matching TRBD1. V dropped 3 bases and J dropped 10; count of bases not matched to a gene: 6. This CDR3 is built from 12 residues. Germline CDR1 and CDR2: SQVTM and ANQGSEA. The CDR3 spells CSVEPGGKEQFF. CDR3 DNA: TGCAGCGTTGAGCCAGGGGGAAAAGAGCAGTTCTTC.

The sample holds many counts of this clonotype. V gene TRBV9 combines with J gene TRBJ2-2; unclear D gene. In germline, CDR1 is SGDLS, CDR2 YYNGEE. V was pared by 1 base and J by 5 bases, with 6 bases between. The CDR3 sequence is 13 residues long. The CDR3 DNA is TGTGCCAGCAGCGTAACCCCGACCGGGGAGCTGTTTTTT. It translates to CASSVTPTGELFF.

This clonotype was seen a few times. The rearrangement links TRBV7-2 to TRBJ1-5; tentatively, D is TRBD1 (5 bases). CDR3 length equals 15 residues. Germline V CDR1 and CDR2: SGHTA, FQGNSA. V dropped 2 bases and J dropped 5 bases, with 13 bases sitting between them. In nucleotides, the CDR3 is TGTGCCAGCAGCTTAAGGAGGGGAATACATCAGCCCCAGCATTTT. Protein product: CASSLRRGIHQPQHF.

This clonotype turned up a few times. The rearrangement uses TRBV7-3 and TRBJ2-1, with TRBD1 matching 8 bases. The length of the CDR3 is 16 residues. Trimming removed 5 bases from V and 3 bases from J; junction bases left unmatched: 9. Germline V gene lookup returns CDR1 SGHTA and CDR2 FQGTGA. In DNA form, the CDR3 reads TGTGCCAGCAGCCACGAGGGGACAGGTGGCTACAATGAGCAGTTCTTC. It specifies CASSHEGTGGYNEQFF.

This clonotype has at least ten counts. Compared with germline, one end of the junction differs, possibly owing to a read error. The rearrangement links TRBV7-9 to TRBJ2-7; TRBD1 or TRBD2 may be the D gene (6 bases each). CDR3 length equals 14 residues. Germline assignment: CDR1 SEHNR and CDR2 FQNEAQ (reference sequence). The CDR3 loop reads CASSLGGSGYEQYF. CDR3 nucleotide sequence: TGTGCCAGCAGTTTAGGGGGGAGCGGATACGAGCAGTACTTC.

V is TRBV27 and J is TRBJ2-1; 7 bases align to TRBD1. This CDR3 is 15 amino acids long. The germline V gene has CDR1 MNHEY and CDR2 SMNVEV (reference sequence). After removal of 6 bases from V and 7 bases from J, the junction contained 12 bases not matched to a gene. The chain's CDR3 is CASSPPGQVVNEQFF. The CDR3 DNA reads as TGTGCCAGCAGCCCGCCAGGACAGGTTGTGAATGAGCAGTTCTTC.

This chain joins TRBV6-2 or TRBV6-3 and TRBJ2-7; D tentatively fits TRBD1 or TRBD2 (5 bases each). The V and J ends lost 6 bases and 2 bases respectively, with 17 bases between them. The CDR3 sequence is 15 residues long. Germline lookup yields CDR1 MNHEY and CDR2 SVGEGT. CDR3 sequence reads: CASRPGTLGPYEQYF. Here the CDR3 DNA reads TGTGCCAGCAGACCCGGGACCCTCGGACCCTACGAGCAGTACTTC.